This paragraph reports one T cell receptor (beta chain). Its specificity is not known. The data derive from a study of cytomegalovirus exposure and HLA in healthy donors. Study outcomes and limitations: The study listed under 200 cytomegalovirus-associated TCR beta chains. According to reports, the classifier identified cytomegalovirus status with high specificity and sensitivity.

The CDR3 contains 14 residues. V dropped 2 bases and J dropped 4; count of bases not matched to a gene: 2. Germline CDR1 reads MNHEY; CDR2 reads SVGAGI. Assay used: immunoSEQ multiplex PCR; TCRdb lists only in-frame clones, some missing. Here the sample spans 95,000 to 150,000 clones, around 90% being singletons. The chain recombines TRBV6-5 with TRBJ2-7; TRBD1 matches at 10 bases. What was sequenced was PBMCs. The receptor was isolated from a woman aged 18 to 35 in good health and CMV-seronegative. The CDR3, as DNA: TGTGCCAGCAGTTACAGGGGACAGGGGTACGAGCAGTACTTC. Its translation is CASSYRGQGYEQYF.